What follows describes a single T cell receptor (beta chain). The antigen is unknown. This CDR3 contains 14 residues. The germline CDR1 and CDR2 sequences are LNHNV and YYDKDF (reference sequence). V lost 1 base, J lost 3 bases, and 7 bases lay in between. This entry comes from a study of response to subunit inactivated influenza vaccine. TCRdb re-called the RT-PCR reads through MiXCR, storing one row per CDR3 protein. The table shows 250,000 to 350,000 distinct CDR3 sequences, with around 20% occurring only once. Study-level findings and limits: Each seasonal influenza vaccination, the authors suggested, recruits few new T cells.

Sequenced material: PBMCs from blood, taken less than 22 months after vaccination. The receptor was isolated from a man aged 45 to 70 who received an inactivated influenza vaccine. This sequence joins TRBV15 and TRBJ1-5; TRBD1 might be the D (5 bases). For the CDR3, the DNA is TGTGCCACCAGCAGAGGCGGGGCCAATCAGCCCCAGCATTTT. Amino acids: CATSRGGANQPQHF.